These 10 T cell receptor beta chains share one sample of origin, sequenced in a study of neoadjuvant anti-PD-1 for oral cavity cancer. The time point here: after neoadjuvant nivolumab, at surgical resection. Assay used: immunoSEQ multiplex PCR; TCRdb lists only in-frame clones, some missing. The sample has over 65,000 clones; roughly nine tenths are singletons. The input for sequencing was PBMCs, taken after nivolumab (anti-PD-1) treatment. The source of these receptors is a person aged 40 to 85 with oral cavity squamous cell carcinoma.

The chain links TRBV7-9 to TRBJ1-1; D is undetermined. Trimming stripped 4 bases from V and 5 bases from J, with 17 bases between. CDR1 is SEHNR, CDR2 FQNEAQ, per germline (reference sequence). The CDR3 spans 15 residues. The CDR3 here is CASSSRTLSGTEAFF. CDR3 in DNA: TGTGCCAGCAGCTCAAGGACCCTATCGGGGACTGAAGCTTTCTTT.

J is TRBJ2-3 and V is TRBV30; D ambiguous. V was trimmed by 2 bases and J by 6 bases, leaving 6 bases between them. The CDR3 is made up of 11 amino acids. Germline-derived CDR1 and CDR2 are GTSNPN and SVGIG (reference sequence). The CDR3 reads CAWSLLDTQYF. In DNA form, the CDR3 reads TGTGCCTGGAGTCTCCTCGATACGCAGTATTTT.

The chain has TRBV5-4 and TRBJ1-5; the match to TRBD1 covers 7 bases. Germline CDR1 SGHNT, CDR2 YYREEE (reference sequence). V lost 0 bases to trimming and J lost 6 bases; unmatched junction nucleotides: 9. This CDR3 comprises 16 residues. CDR3 DNA: TGTGCCAGCAGCTTGGGGGACAGCACCGGATCTCAGCCCCAGCATTTT. It translates to CASSLGDSTGSQPQHF.

V and J are TRBV11-3 and TRBJ2-3; 8 bases agree with TRBD2. J was trimmed by 7 bases and V by 5 bases; bases with no gene match: 5. Per germline, CDR1 SGHNT and CDR2 YENEEA. This CDR3 is 13 amino acids long. The CDR3 coding sequence is TGTGCCAGCAGCCCCCGCGGGGGGCATACGCAGTATTTT. Its protein product is CASSPRGGHTQYF.

This clone was observed a few times. The gene calls are TRBV4-1 and TRBJ1-5; tentative D call: TRBD1 (6 bases). The V end lost 4 bases, the J end lost 6 bases, and 16 bases lay between the germline ends. In germline, CDR1 is MGHRA, CDR2 YSYEKL. The CDR3 is 15 residues long. The CDR3 is CASSRVQGFGQPQHF. The CDR3 nucleotides read TGCGCCAGCAGCCGCGTACAGGGTTTTGGTCAGCCCCAGCATTTT.

The chain links TRBV11-2 to TRBJ2-3; D is undetermined. The CDR3 is 12 residues long. V lost 5 bases and J 6 bases, leaving 9 bases between the germline ends. Germline V lookup: CDR1 SGHAT, CDR2 FQNNGV. CDR3 bases: TGTGCCAGCAGCCCCGTGGGGGATACGCAGTATTTT. Translation: CASSPVGDTQYF.

The chain links TRBV15 to TRBJ1-1, with 8 bases matching TRBD1. Per the germline V gene, CDR1 is LNHNV and CDR2 is YYDKDF (reference sequence). CDR3 length: 15 amino acids. The V segment lost 0 bases and the J segment 6 bases; nucleotides outside the gene matches: 6. The DNA for the CDR3 is TGTGCCACCAGCAGAGACAGGGGACAGGTTGCTGAAGCTTTCTTT. Translated, it gives CATSRDRGQVAEAFF.

This sequence joins TRBV5-4 and TRBJ2-5, with 7 nucleotides matching TRBD2. The germline V gene encodes CDR1 SGHNT and CDR2 YYREEE (reference sequence). The CDR3 runs 13 residues. V shed 3 bases, J shed 3 bases, and the junction held 2 bases outside the gene matches. CDR3: CASSWTSEETQYF. CDR3 coding DNA: TGTGCCAGCAGCTGGACTAGTGAAGAGACCCAGTACTTC.

This chain uses TRBV30 with TRBJ2-7; 8 bases agree with TRBD2. This CDR3 has 14 residues. Germline assignment: CDR1 GTSNPN and CDR2 SVGIG (reference sequence). J lost 2 bases, V lost 3 bases, and 6 bases had no gene match. This CDR3 is CAWSFGRAPYEQYF. The CDR3 DNA sequence: TGTGCCTGGAGCTTCGGGAGGGCCCCCTACGAGCAGTACTTC.

This clone was recorded a few times. The chain joins TRBV9 to TRBJ1-5; D remains unclear. Germline CDR1 is SGDLS and CDR2 is YYNGEE. Trimming stripped 0 bases from V and 4 bases from J, with 5 bases between. The CDR3 has 13 residues. The CDR3 spells CASSVATNQPQHF. The CDR3 DNA sequence: TGTGCCAGCAGCGTAGCAACGAATCAGCCCCAGCATTTT.